This TCR beta chain appears in the sequencing data of a study of CD8+ T cells in alopecia areata. Study information: Patients received oral tofacitinib, 5 to 10 mg twice daily, for moderate-to-severe alopecia areata. A 6-month period off drug followed tofacitinib, which lasted 6 to 18 months.

Alopecia areata patients provided lesional scalp punch biopsies and peripheral blood. As for this clone: Its target is unknown.

Extracted RNA was reverse transcribed, and the resulting cDNA served as sequencing template. The protocol was immunoSEQ multiplex PCR, while the TCRdb copy is restricted to in-frame clones and leaves out a portion. This table has 110,000 or so clones, 35% to 45% appearing once. Trimming removed 6 bases from V and 8 bases from J, with 14 bases in between. The CDR3 has 13 residues. CDR1 is SNHLY and CDR2 is FYNNEI in the germline V gene. General observations from the study: Clonality was higher in lesional than normal scalp, especially in alopecia totalis/universalis.

The specimen sequenced was CD4+ T cells sorted from blood. The chain uses TRBV2 and TRBJ2-4, with a possible D match to TRBD1 (6 bases). This clonotype was sampled from a human donor with alopecia areata. CDR3 DNA: TGTGCCAGCAGCAGAGGGGGACAAGACATTCAGTACTTC. Translated, it gives CASSRGGQDIQYF.